This TCR beta chain appears in the sequencing data of a study of PD-1 blockade in classical Hodgkin lymphoma. Every patient relapsed after autologous stem cell transplantation, and brentuximab vedotin exposure varied. Study-wide findings and caveats: Only CD4+ TCR diversity, not CD8+, had risen significantly by C4D1.

The V end was cut by 9 bases, the J end by 4 bases, with 18 bases between. The CDR3 spans 14 residues. The germline CDR1 and CDR2 sequences are MNHEY and SMNVEV (reference sequence). This clone showed up just a few times. Its cognate antigen is unknown. Method: immunoSEQ multiplex PCR; TCRdb's copy keeps in-frame clones and lacks some. This sample has 35,000 to 40,000 clones, with around 88% found just once. The input for sequencing was peripheral blood mononuclear cells (PBMCs), taken before the second cycle of nivolumab. This receptor was taken from a human donor with classical Hodgkin lymphoma. The chain uses TRBV27 and TRBJ2-5; perhaps TRBD2 as D (6 bases). CDR3 coding DNA: TGTGCCAGTTCGGCCCTGGGAGGTTTAGAGACCCAGTACTTC. Translated, it gives CASSALGGLETQYF.